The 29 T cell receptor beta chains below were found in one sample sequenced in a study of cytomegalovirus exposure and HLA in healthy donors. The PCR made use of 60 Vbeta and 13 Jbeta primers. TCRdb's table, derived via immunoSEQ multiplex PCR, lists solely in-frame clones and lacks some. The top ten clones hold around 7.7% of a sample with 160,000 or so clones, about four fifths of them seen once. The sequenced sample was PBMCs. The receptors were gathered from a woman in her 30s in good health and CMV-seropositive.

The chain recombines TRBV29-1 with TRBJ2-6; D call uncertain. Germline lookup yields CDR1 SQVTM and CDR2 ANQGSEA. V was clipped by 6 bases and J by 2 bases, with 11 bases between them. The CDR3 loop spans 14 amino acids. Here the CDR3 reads CSVPERTGANVLTF. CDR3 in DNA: TGCAGCGTGCCCGAGAGAACTGGGGCCAACGTCCTGACTTTC. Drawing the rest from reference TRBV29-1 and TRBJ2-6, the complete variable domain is SAVISQKPSRDICQRGTSLTIQCQVDSQVTMMFWYRQQPGQSLTLIATANQGSEATYESGFVIDKFPISRPNLTFSTLTVSNMSPEDSSIYLCSVPERTGANVLTFGAGSRLTVL.

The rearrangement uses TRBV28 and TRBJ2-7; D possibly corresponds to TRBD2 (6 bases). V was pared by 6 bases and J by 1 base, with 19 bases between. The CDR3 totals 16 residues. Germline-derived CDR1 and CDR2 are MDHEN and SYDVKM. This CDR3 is CASRRGGITSSYEQYF. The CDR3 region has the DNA TGTGCCAGCAGGCGAGGAGGGATAACGTCGTCCTACGAGCAGTACTTC.

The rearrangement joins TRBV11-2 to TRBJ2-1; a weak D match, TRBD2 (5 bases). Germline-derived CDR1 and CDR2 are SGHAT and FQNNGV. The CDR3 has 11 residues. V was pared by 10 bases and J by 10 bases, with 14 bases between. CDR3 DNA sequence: TGTGCCACCCGAGGGCCGGGGGAGCAGTTCTTC. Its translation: CATRGPGEQFF.

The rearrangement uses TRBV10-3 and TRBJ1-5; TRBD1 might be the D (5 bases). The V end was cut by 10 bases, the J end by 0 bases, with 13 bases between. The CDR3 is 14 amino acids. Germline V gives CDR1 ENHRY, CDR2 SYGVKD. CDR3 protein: CATGGGNSNQPQHF. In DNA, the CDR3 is TGTGCCACCGGGGGGGGAAATAGCAATCAGCCCCAGCATTTT.

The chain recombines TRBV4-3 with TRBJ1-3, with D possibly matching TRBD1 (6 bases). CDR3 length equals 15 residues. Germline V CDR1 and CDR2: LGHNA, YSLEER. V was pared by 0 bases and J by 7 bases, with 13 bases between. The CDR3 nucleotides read TGCGCCAGCAGCCAAGAAACAGGGTGGGCCAACACCATATATTTT. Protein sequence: CASSQETGWANTIYF.

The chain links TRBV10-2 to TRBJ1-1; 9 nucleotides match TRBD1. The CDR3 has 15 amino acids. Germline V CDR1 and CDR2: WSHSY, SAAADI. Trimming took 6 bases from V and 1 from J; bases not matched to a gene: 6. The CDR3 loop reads CASSDPTGGNTEAFF. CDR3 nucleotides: TGCGCCAGCAGCGATCCGACAGGGGGGAACACTGAAGCTTTCTTT.

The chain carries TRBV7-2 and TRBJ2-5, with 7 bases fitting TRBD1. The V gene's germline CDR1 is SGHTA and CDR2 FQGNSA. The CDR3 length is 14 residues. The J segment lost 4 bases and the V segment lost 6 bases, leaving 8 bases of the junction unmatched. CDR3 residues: CASRTLQGRETQYF. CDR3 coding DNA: TGTGCCAGCAGGACCTTACAGGGGCGAGAGACCCAGTACTTC. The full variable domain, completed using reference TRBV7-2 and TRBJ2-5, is GAGVSQSPSNKVTEKGKDVELRCDPISGHTALYWYRQSLGQGLEFLIYFQGNSAPDKSGLPSDRFSAERTGGSVSTLTIQRTQQEDSAVYLCASRTLQGRETQYFGPGTRLLVL.

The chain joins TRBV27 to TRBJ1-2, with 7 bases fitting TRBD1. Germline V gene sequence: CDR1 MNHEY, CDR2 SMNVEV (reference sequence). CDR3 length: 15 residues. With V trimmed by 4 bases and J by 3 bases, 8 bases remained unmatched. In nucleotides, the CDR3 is TGTGCCAGCAGTTCCCTTCCCGGGACAGACTATGGCTACACCTTC. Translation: CASSSLPGTDYGYTF.

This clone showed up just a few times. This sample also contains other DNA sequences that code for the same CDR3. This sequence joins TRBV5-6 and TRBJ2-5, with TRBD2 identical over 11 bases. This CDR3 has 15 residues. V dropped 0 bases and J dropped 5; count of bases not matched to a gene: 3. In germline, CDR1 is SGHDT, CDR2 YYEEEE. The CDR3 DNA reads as TGTGCCAGCAGCTTGGTAGCGGGGGGGCGGGAGACCCAGTACTTC. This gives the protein CASSLVAGGRETQYF.

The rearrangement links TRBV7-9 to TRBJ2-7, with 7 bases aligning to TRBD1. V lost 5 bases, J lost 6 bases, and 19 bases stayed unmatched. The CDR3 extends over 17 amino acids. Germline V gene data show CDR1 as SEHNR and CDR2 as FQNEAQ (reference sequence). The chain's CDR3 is CASSHSPGTDPSGEQYF. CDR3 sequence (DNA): TGTGCCAGCAGCCACTCCCCCGGGACAGACCCTTCGGGCGAGCAGTACTTC.

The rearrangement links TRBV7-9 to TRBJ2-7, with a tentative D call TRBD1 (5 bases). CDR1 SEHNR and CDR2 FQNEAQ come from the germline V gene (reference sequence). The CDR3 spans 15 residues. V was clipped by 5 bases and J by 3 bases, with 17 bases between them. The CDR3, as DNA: TGTGCCAGCAGCCCTCTTGAAAGGGGTGTCTACGAGCAGTACTTC. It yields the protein CASSPLERGVYEQYF.

CDR3 in DNA: TGTGCCAGCAGTTTCTGGGGGGGTATAAGCTCCTACAATGAGCAGTTCTTC. This gives the protein CASSFWGGISSYNEQFF. The chain links TRBV7-8 to TRBJ2-1; 7 bases align to TRBD2. Germline assignment: CDR1 SGHVS and CDR2 FQNEAQ. The CDR3 loop spans 17 amino acids. With 6 bases clipped from V and 0 bases from J, the junction kept 11 bases outside the gene matches.

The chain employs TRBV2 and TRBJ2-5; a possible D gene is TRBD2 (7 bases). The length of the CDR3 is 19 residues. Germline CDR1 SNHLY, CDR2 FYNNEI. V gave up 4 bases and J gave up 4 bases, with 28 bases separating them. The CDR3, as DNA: TGTGCCAGCAGTGCCATTGGGGGGGGGCCGGAGAGACCGCCAGAGACCCAGTACTTC. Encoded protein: CASSAIGGGPERPPETQYF.

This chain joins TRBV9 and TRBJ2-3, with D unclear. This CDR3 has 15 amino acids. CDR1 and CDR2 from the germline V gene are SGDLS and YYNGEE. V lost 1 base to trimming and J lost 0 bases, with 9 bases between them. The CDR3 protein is CASSVTAASTDTQYF. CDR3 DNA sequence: TGTGCCAGCAGCGTAACGGCGGCTAGCACAGATACGCAGTATTTT.

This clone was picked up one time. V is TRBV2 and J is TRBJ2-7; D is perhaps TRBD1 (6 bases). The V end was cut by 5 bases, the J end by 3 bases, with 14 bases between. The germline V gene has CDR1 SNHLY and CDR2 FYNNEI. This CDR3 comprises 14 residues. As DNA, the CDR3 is TGTGCCAGCAGTCCCGGGACAAACGACTACGAGCAGTACTTC. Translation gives CASSPGTNDYEQYF. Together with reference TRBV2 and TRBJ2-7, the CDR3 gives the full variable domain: EPEVTQTPSHQVTQMGQEVILRCVPISNHLYFYWYRQILGQKVEFLVSFYNNEISEKSEIFDDQFSVERPDGSNFTLKIRSTKLEDSAMYFCASSPGTNDYEQYFGPGTRLTVT.

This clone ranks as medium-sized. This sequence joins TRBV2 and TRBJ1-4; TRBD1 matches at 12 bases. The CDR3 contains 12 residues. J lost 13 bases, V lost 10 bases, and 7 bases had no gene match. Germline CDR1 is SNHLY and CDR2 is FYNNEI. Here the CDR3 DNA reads TGTGCCACCTCCGGGACAGGGGGCGGACTGTTTTTT. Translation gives CATSGTGGGLFF.

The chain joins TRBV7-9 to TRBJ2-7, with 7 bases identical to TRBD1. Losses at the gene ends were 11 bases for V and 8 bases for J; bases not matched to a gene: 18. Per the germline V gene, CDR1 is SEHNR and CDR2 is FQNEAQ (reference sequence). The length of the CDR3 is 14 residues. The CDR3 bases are TGTGCCTCGAGTCCTACGACAGGGCCTTCCAAGCAGTACTTC. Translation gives CASSPTTGPSKQYF. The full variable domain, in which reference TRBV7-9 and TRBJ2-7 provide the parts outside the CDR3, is DTGVSQNPRHKITKRGQNVTFRCDPISEHNRLYWYRQTLGQGPEFLTYFQNEAQLEKSRLLSDRFSAERPKGSFSTLEIQRTEQGDSAMYLCASSPTTGPSKQYFGPGTRLTVT.

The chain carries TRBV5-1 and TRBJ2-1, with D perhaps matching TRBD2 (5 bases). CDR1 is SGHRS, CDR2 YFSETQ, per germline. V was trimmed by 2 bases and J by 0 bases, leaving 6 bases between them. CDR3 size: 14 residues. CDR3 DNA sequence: TGCGCCAGCAGCTTTGAGGGCTCCTACAATGAGCAGTTCTTC. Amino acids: CASSFEGSYNEQFF.

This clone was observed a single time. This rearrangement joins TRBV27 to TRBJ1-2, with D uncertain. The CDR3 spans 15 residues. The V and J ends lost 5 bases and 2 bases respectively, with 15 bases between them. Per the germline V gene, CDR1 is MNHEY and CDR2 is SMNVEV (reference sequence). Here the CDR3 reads CASSPRAVHNYGYTF. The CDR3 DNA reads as TGTGCCAGCAGTCCCAGAGCGGTGCACAACTATGGCTACACCTTC.

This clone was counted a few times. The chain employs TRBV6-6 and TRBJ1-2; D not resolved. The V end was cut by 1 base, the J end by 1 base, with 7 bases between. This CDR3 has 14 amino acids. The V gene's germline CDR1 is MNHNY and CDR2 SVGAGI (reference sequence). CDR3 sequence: CASSYLADNYGYTF. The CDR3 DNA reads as TGTGCCAGCAGTTACTTGGCGGATAACTATGGCTACACCTTC.

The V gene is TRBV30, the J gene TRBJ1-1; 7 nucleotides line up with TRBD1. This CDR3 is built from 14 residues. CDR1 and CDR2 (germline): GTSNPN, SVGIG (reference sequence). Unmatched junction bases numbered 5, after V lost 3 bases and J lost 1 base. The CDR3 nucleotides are TGTGCCTGGAGATGGGACAGCTCGAACACTGAAGCTTTCTTT. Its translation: CAWRWDSSNTEAFF.

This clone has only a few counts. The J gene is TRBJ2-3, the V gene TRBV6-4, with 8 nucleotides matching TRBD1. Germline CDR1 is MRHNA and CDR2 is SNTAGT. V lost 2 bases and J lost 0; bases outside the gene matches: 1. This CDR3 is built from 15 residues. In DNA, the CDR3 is TGTGCCAGCAGTGACGACAGGGGCAGCACAGATACGCAGTATTTT. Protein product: CASSDDRGSTDTQYF.

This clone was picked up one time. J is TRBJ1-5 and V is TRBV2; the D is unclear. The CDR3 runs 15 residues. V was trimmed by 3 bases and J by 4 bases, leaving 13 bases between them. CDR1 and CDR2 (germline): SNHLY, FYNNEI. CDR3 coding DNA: TGTGCCAGCAGTGACAGAGGGCAGATGAATCAGCCCCAGCATTTT. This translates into CASSDRGQMNQPQHF.

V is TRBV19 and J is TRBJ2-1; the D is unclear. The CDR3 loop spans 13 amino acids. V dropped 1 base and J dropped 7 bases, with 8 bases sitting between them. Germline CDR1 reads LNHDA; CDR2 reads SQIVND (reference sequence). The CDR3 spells CASSIGKRNEQFF. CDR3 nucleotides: TGTGCCAGTAGTATAGGAAAGAGGAATGAGCAGTTCTTC.

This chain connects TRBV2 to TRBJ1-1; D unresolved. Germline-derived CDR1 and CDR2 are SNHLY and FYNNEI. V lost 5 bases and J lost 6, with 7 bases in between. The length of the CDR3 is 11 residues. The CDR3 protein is CASSLQAEAFF. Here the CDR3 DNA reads TGTGCCAGCAGTCTTCAGGCTGAAGCTTTCTTT.

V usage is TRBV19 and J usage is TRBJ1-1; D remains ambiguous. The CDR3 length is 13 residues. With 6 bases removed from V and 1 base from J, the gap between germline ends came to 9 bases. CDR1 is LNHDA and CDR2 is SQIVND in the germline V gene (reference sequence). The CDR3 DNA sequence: TGTGCCAGTAGACCTCGGGGGAACACTGAAGCTTTCTTT. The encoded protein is CASRPRGNTEAFF.

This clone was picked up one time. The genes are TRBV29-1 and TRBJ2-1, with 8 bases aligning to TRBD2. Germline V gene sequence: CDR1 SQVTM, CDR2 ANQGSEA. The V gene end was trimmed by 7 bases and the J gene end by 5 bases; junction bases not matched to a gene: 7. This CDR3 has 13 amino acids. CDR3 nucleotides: TGCAGCGGGTCGGGGGGGTGGGACAATGAGCAGTTCTTC. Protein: CSGSGGWDNEQFF.

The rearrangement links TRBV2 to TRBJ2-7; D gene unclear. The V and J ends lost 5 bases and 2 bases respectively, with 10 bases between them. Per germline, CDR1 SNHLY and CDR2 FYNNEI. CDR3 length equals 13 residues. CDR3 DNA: TGTGCCAGCAGTATACGACACCCCTACGAGCAGTACTTC. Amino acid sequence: CASSIRHPYEQYF.

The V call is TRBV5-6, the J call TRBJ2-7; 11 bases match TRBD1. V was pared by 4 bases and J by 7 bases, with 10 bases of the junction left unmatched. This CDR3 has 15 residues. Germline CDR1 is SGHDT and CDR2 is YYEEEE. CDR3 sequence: CASSAWTGGPREQYF. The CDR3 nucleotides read TGTGCCAGCAGCGCTTGGACAGGGGGCCCCAGGGAGCAGTACTTC. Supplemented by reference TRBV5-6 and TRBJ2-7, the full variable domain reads DAGVTQSPTHLIKTRGQQVTLRCSPKSGHDTVSWYQQALGQGPQFIFQYYEEEERQRGNFPDRFSGHQFPNYSSELNVNALLLGDSALYLCASSAWTGGPREQYFGPGTRLTVT.